The 29 T cell receptor beta chains reported below all come from one sample, sequenced in a study of T cell responses to AZD1222 COVID-19 vaccine. Sequenced by immunoSEQ multiplex PCR; TCRdb stores in-frame clones only, minus some. Of 150,000 to 200,000 clones in the sample, around 92% were seen once. Sample: peripheral blood, taken on day 0 of AZD1222 vaccination. These receptors originate from an adult in good health.

In regard to this clone: This same CDR3 is encoded by further DNA sequences in the sample. This sequence joins TRBV4-1 and TRBJ1-2, with a tentative D call TRBD1 (5 bases). Germline assignment: CDR1 MGHRA and CDR2 YSYEKL. The CDR3 is 13 amino acids. The ends were cut back, 2 bases at V and 4 bases at J, with 8 bases in the middle. In DNA form, the CDR3 reads TGCGCCAGCAGCCAAATGGGACTCTATGGCTACACCTTC. Residues: CASSQMGLYGYTF.

The genes are TRBV27 and TRBJ1-1; 7 bases align to TRBD1. Germline-derived CDR1 and CDR2 are MNHEY and SMNVEV (reference sequence). This CDR3 is 13 amino acids long. J lost 8 bases, V lost 4 bases, and 7 bases had no gene match. The CDR3 region has the DNA TGTGCCAGCAGTTCCTGGACAGGAGCCGAAGCTTTCTTT. Translated: CASSSWTGAEAFF.

The V gene is TRBV21-1, the J gene TRBJ2-7; the D call of TRBD1 is as the table states it, not checked on the DNA. TRBV21-1 is assigned pseudogene status. The CDR3 length is 16 residues. The CDR3 coding sequence is TGTGCCAGCAGCAAAGGGTGGGACAGGGACTCCTACGAGCAGTACTTC. It is translated as CASSKGWDRDSYEQYF.

The chain uses TRBV4-1 and TRBJ1-1; D uncertain. Germline CDR1 reads MGHRA; CDR2 reads YSYEKL. With 0 bases removed from V and 11 bases from J, the gap between germline ends came to 16 bases. The CDR3 totals 14 residues. The CDR3 loop reads CASSQDLSVTGAFF. CDR3 DNA: TGCGCCAGCAGCCAAGATCTTTCGGTTACGGGGGCTTTCTTT.

CDR3 in amino acids: CASSPWTSESEQYF. CDR3 nucleotides: TGTGCCAGCAGTCCGTGGACCTCGGAGTCCGAGCAGTACTTC. The chain carries TRBV6-5 and TRBJ2-7; D ambiguous. The CDR3 runs to 14 residues. Trimming took 5 bases from V and 6 from J, leaving 17 bases between them. From germline, CDR1 is MNHEY and CDR2 SVGAGI.

This CDR3 is CASAPGRNYGYTF. For the CDR3, the DNA is TGTGCCAGCGCGCCCGGGAGAAACTATGGCTACACCTTC. The chain couples TRBV27 to TRBJ1-2; D not resolved. CDR3 length: 13 residues. Germline V gene data show CDR1 as MNHEY and CDR2 as SMNVEV (reference sequence). V lost 8 bases and J 2 bases, leaving 12 bases between the germline ends.

This clone was recorded only once. The chain recombines TRBV30 with TRBJ2-3; 9 bases fit TRBD1. Germline V gene lookup returns CDR1 GTSNPN and CDR2 SVGIG (reference sequence). The V and J ends lost 4 bases and 5 bases, in that order; junction bases with no gene match: 16. CDR3 length equals 17 residues. The DNA of the CDR3 is TGTGCCTGGAAGGTATCCGGACAGGGGCGGAGAGGAGATACGCAGTATTTT. This sequence encodes CAWKVSGQGRRGDTQYF.

The gene calls are TRBV6-5 and TRBJ2-3; D gene uncertain. The CDR3 has 11 residues. From germline, CDR1 is MNHEY and CDR2 SVGAGI. Trimming removed 6 bases from V and 7 bases from J, with 8 bases in between. In DNA form, the CDR3 reads TGTGCCAGCAGCCGACTGAATACGCAGTATTTT. Its translation: CASSRLNTQYF.

The V and J genes are TRBV28 and TRBJ1-1; tentatively, D is TRBD1 (5 bases). Germline V lookup: CDR1 MDHEN, CDR2 SYDVKM. V was cut by 11 bases and J by 5 bases, with 12 bases left in between. This CDR3 is built from 11 residues. Here the CDR3 reads CALNGGTEAFF. For the CDR3, the DNA is TGTGCCTTAAATGGGGGTACTGAAGCTTTCTTT.

The rearrangement links TRBV18 to TRBJ1-2; possible D gene TRBD1, 6 bases. Trimming cost V 0 bases and J 5 bases, with 13 bases left between them. Germline CDR1 is KGHSH and CDR2 is LQKENI. The CDR3 loop spans 15 amino acids. CDR3 sequence: CASSPPQQGRYGYTF. As DNA, the CDR3 is TGTGCCAGCTCACCACCGCAACAGGGTCGGTATGGCTACACCTTC.

This clone was recorded once. The rearrangement joins TRBV3-1 (or the pseudogene TRBV3-2) to TRBJ1-3; D not certain. Trimming removed 3 bases from V and 7 bases from J, with 4 bases in between. The CDR3 length is 11 residues. The V gene's germline CDR1 is LGHDT and CDR2 YNNKEL (reference sequence). The CDR3, as DNA: TGTGCCAGCAGCCAGGGGAACACCATATATTTT. Its translation is CASSQGNTIYF.

V is TRBV2 and J is TRBJ1-4; 7 positions agree with TRBD1. Germline CDR1 and CDR2: SNHLY and FYNNEI. V gave up 1 base and J gave up 4 bases; unmatched junction bases: 3. This CDR3 comprises 15 residues. The CDR3 bases are TGTGCCAGCAGTGAAGGGGACAGTATTAATGAAAAACTGTTTTTT. It codes for CASSEGDSINEKLFF.

The V gene is TRBV2, the J gene TRBJ2-3, with D perhaps given as TRBD1 or TRBD2 (5 bases each). Deletions cut 9 bases from V and 3 bases from J, with 19 bases between. Germline CDR1 reads SNHLY; CDR2 reads FYNNEI. The CDR3 totals 15 residues. The CDR3 here is CASPSGQARTDTQYF. CDR3 DNA sequence: TGTGCCAGTCCCTCGGGGCAGGCGAGAACAGATACGCAGTATTTT.

V gene TRBV5-1 combines with J gene TRBJ1-4, with 8 bases identical to TRBD1. The J segment lost 8 bases and the V segment lost 0 bases, leaving 9 bases of the junction unmatched. The CDR3 contains 16 residues. Germline assignment: CDR1 SGHRS and CDR2 YFSETQ. The CDR3 is CASSLEVGTGGEKLFF. The CDR3 coding sequence is TGCGCCAGCAGCTTGGAGGTCGGGACAGGTGGGGAAAAACTGTTTTTT.

This clone was detected once. The chain couples TRBV30 to TRBJ1-1, with unresolved D. Germline V CDR1 and CDR2: GTSNPN, SVGIG (reference sequence). The V end lost 3 bases, the J end lost 0 bases, and 8 bases lay between the germline ends. This CDR3 spans 13 amino acids. CDR3 region: CAWSVNMNTEAFF. Here the CDR3 DNA reads TGTGCCTGGAGCGTTAACATGAACACTGAAGCTTTCTTT.

The genes are TRBV9 and TRBJ1-1; D gene ambiguous. The germline V gene has CDR1 SGDLS and CDR2 YYNGEE. The CDR3 length is 13 residues. Trimming took 0 bases from V and 0 from J, leaving 3 bases between them. CDR3 region: CASSVELNTEAFF. CDR3 coding DNA: TGTGCCAGCAGCGTAGAATTGAACACTGAAGCTTTCTTT.

The chain joins TRBV2 to TRBJ1-2, with D uncertain. The CDR3 loop spans 13 amino acids. V was trimmed by 1 base and J by 4 bases, leaving 7 bases between them. Looked up from germline, CDR1 is SNHLY and CDR2 is FYNNEI. CDR3 region: CASSEGWGYGYTF. CDR3 in DNA: TGTGCCAGCAGTGAAGGGTGGGGCTATGGCTACACCTTC.

This clone was seen just once. This chain uses TRBV4-1 with TRBJ2-3, with a weak D call TRBD1 (6 bases). There are 17 residues in the CDR3. CDR1 and CDR2 from the germline V gene are MGHRA and YSYEKL. V dropped 3 bases and J dropped 2 bases, with 18 bases sitting between them. The CDR3 reads CASSQQRTATHTDTQYF. CDR3 in DNA: TGCGCCAGCAGCCAGCAAAGGACAGCCACTCACACAGATACGCAGTATTTT.

Details on this clone: An end of the junction differs from the germline gene, which may be a read error. This chain joins TRBV2 and TRBJ2-7; TRBD2 is a possible D gene (5 bases). Germline assignment: CDR1 SNHLY and CDR2 FYNNEI. This CDR3 is 13 amino acids long. CDR3: CASRASLRAPVAF. CDR3 coding DNA: TGTGCCAGCAGGGCTAGCTTGAGGGCCCCGGTGGCCTTC.

The chain couples TRBV7-8 to TRBJ2-3; D is undetermined. Germline V gene sequence: CDR1 SGHVS, CDR2 FQNEAQ. This CDR3 is 12 amino acids long. Trimming took 5 bases from V and 6 from J, leaving 9 bases between them. The CDR3 protein is CASSRTKDTQYF. The CDR3 DNA reads as TGTGCCAGCAGCCGCACTAAGGATACGCAGTATTTT.

The J gene is TRBJ1-4, the V gene TRBV6-6; no firm D call. This CDR3 comprises 14 residues. The V gene's germline CDR1 is MNHNY and CDR2 SVGAGI (reference sequence). V gave up 3 bases and J gave up 4 bases, with 9 bases separating them. In DNA, the CDR3 is TGTGCCAGCAGTTATGGGCCGATTAATGAAAAACTGTTTTTT. Translated, it gives CASSYGPINEKLFF.

The chain employs TRBV12-5 and TRBJ2-7, with D possibly TRBD1 on 5 matching bases. V lost 5 bases to trimming and J lost 2 bases, with 16 bases between them. This CDR3 region has 15 residues. Germline lookup yields CDR1 LGHNT and CDR2 FRNRAP. CDR3 sequence reads: CASGVDGQGPYEQYF. CDR3 sequence (DNA): TGTGCTAGTGGTGTCGACGGGCAGGGTCCCTACGAGCAGTACTTC.

V usage is TRBV11-3 and J usage is TRBJ2-7, with 9 bases that match TRBD2. In germline, CDR1 is SGHNT, CDR2 YENEEA. V trimming: 1 base; J trimming: 4 bases; junction bases outside the gene matches: 8. There are 16 residues in the CDR3. The CDR3 loop is CASSLGGGTSGYEQYF. CDR3 nucleotide sequence: TGTGCCAGCAGCTTAGGCGGCGGCACTAGCGGGTACGAGCAGTACTTC.

The genes are TRBV27 and TRBJ2-2, with 8 positions matching TRBD1. CDR3 length: 18 residues. The J segment lost 5 bases and the V segment lost 4 bases, leaving 15 bases of the junction unmatched. From germline, CDR1 is MNHEY and CDR2 SMNVEV (reference sequence). The CDR3 DNA follows: TGTGCCAGCAGTTCATTCTTACTCGGGGACAGGCAAACCGGGGAGCTGTTTTTT. Translated, it gives CASSSFLLGDRQTGELFF.

This sequence joins TRBV19 and TRBJ1-6; perhaps TRBD1 as D (6 bases). Germline-derived CDR1 and CDR2 are LNHDA and SQIVND (reference sequence). V was cut by 8 bases and J by 5 bases, with 16 bases left in between. The CDR3 consists of 15 residues. The CDR3 DNA is TGTGCCAGTGCTAAGACAGGAGTAAATAATTCACCCCTCCACTTT. Residues: CASAKTGVNNSPLHF.

The chain joins TRBV25-1 to TRBJ2-5, with a weak D call TRBD1 (6 bases). Per the germline V gene, CDR1 is MGHDK and CDR2 is SYGVNS. The CDR3 length is 12 residues. V lost 6 bases to trimming and J lost 7 bases, with 12 bases between them. CDR3 bases: TGTGCCAGCAGCCGGGACACCGGGACCCAGTACTTC. It encodes CASSRDTGTQYF. The entire variable domain, with the rest obtained from reference TRBV25-1 and TRBJ2-5, is as follows: EADIYQTPRYLVIGTGKKITLECSQTMGHDKMYWYQQDPGMELHLIHYSYGVNSTEKGDLSSESTVSRIRTEHFPLTLESARPSHTSQYLCASSRDTGTQYFGPGTRLLVL.

The chain is built from TRBV7-2 and TRBJ2-7; 13 bases map to TRBD2. In germline, CDR1 is SGHTA, CDR2 FQGNSA. The V and J ends lost 5 bases and 2 bases, in that order; junction bases with no gene match: 3. This CDR3 region has 15 residues. CDR3 sequence reads: CASSLGLAGAYEQYF. CDR3 in DNA: TGTGCCAGCAGCCTAGGACTAGCGGGGGCCTACGAGCAGTACTTC.

A remark on this clone: The junction differs from germline at one of its ends, possibly a read error. The rearrangement uses TRBV18 and TRBJ1-5, with TRBD1 matching over 7 bases. The CDR3 sequence is 12 residues long. Per the germline V gene, CDR1 is KGHSH and CDR2 is LQKENI. CDR3 coding DNA: TGTGCCAGCTCAGTAGGACAGGAGGACCGGCTTTTT. The encoded protein is CASSVGQEDRLF.

This clone occurred once. As DNA, the CDR3 is TGTGCCAGCAGTGGCTCCAACCTCTCCTACGAGCAGTACTTC. Its translation is CASSGSNLSYEQYF. The V gene is TRBV2, the J gene TRBJ2-7; the D is unclear. The CDR3 consists of 14 residues. With 4 bases removed from V and 0 bases from J, the gap between germline ends came to 10 bases. Germline V gives CDR1 SNHLY, CDR2 FYNNEI.